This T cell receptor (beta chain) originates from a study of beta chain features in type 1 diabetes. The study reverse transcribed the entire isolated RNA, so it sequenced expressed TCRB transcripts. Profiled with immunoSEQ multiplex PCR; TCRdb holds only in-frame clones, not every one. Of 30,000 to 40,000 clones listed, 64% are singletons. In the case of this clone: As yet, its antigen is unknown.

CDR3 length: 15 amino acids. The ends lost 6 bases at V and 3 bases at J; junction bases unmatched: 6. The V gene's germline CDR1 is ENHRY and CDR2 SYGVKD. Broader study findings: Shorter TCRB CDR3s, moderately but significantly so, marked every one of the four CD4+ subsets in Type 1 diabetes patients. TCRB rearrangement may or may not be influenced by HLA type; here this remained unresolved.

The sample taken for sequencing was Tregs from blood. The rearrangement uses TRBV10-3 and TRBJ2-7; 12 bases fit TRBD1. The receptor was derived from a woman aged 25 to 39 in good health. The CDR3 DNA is TGTGCCATCAGCGGGGACAGGGGGCCGCTCTACGAGCAGTACTTC. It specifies CAISGDRGPLYEQYF.